This T cell receptor (beta chain) was captured in a study of T cell responses to AZD1222 COVID-19 vaccine. Regarding the study as a whole: The study sampled repertoires only after the peak T cell response.

Generated by immunoSEQ multiplex PCR, the TCRdb table keeps only in-frame clones and is missing some. Of 70,000 to 95,000 clones listed, 75% to 85% were seen once; the top ten hold around 20%. V lost 5 bases, J lost 1 base, and 7 bases lay in between. CDR1 KGHDR and CDR2 SFDVKD come from the germline V gene. This CDR3 is 13 amino acids long. A remark on this clone: Its antigen is not identified.

The sequences come from peripheral blood, collected on day 0 of AZD1222 vaccination. The receptor was isolated from an adult in good health. The rearrangement joins TRBV24-1 to TRBJ1-2; no reliable D call. In nucleotides, the CDR3 is TGTGCCACCAGTGCCGAGCTTAACTATGGCTACACCTTC. Translation: CATSAELNYGYTF.